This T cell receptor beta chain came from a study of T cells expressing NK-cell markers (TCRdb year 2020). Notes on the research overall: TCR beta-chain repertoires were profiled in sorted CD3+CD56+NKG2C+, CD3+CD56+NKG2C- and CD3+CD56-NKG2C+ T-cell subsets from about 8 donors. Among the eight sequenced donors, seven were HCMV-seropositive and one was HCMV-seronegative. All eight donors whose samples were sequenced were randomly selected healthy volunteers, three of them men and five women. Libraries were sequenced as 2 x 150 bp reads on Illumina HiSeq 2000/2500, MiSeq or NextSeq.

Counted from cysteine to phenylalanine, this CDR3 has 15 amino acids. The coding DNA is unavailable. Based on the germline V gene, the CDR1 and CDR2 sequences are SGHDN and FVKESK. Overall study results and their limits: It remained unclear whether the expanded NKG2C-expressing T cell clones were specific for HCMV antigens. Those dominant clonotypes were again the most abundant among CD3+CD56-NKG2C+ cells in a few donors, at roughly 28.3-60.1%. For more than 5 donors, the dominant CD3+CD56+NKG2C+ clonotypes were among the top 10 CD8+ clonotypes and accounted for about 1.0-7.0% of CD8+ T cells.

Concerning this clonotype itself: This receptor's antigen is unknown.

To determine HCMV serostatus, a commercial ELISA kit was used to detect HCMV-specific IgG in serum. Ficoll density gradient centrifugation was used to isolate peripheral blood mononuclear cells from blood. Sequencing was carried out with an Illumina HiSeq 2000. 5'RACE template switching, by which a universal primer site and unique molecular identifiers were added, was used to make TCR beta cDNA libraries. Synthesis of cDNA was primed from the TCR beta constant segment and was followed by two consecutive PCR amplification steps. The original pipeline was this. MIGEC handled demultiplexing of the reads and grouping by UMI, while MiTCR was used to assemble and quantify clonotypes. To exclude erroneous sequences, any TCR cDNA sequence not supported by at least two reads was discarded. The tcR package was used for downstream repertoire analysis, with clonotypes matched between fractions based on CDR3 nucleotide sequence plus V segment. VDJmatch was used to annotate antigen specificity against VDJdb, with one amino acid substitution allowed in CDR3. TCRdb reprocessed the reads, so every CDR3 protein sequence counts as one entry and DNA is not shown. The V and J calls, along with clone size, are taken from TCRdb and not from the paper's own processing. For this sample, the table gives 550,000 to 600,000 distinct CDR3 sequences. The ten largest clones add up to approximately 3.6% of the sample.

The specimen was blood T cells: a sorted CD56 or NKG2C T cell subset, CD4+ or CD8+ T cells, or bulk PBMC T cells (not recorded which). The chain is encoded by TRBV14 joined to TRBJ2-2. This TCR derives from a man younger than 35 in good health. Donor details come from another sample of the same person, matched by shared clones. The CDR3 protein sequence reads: CASSPTVGNTGELFF.